This is a list of T cell receptor beta chains from one sample in a study of cytomegalovirus exposure and HLA in healthy donors. The data were produced by immunoSEQ multiplex PCR, yet TCRdb's version contains in-frame clones alone and is incomplete. The profile shows about 180,000 clones, around 80% of them singletons. Input material: PBMCs. The receptors stem from a man aged 35 to 55 in good health and CMV-seronegative. CDR3s include the opening cysteine and the closing phenylalanine or tryptophan. A D gene is named only where the DNA matches it firmly. Expanded clones get a size class; other rows say once, few or many, or leave the size out.

CDR3: CASRIAGGRETQYF; DNA: TGTGCCAGCAGAATAGCGGGAGGACGAGAGACCCAGTACTTC; V: TRBV2; size: -; J: TRBJ2-5; length: 14; D: TRBD2
CDR3: CASSAGRDRGNEQFF; DNA: TGTGCCAGCAGCGCCGGAAGGGACAGGGGAAATGAGCAGTTCTTC; V: TRBV7-3; size: -; J: TRBJ2-1; length: 15; D: TRBD1
CDR3: CASRDRRQSSYEQYF; DNA: TGTGCCAGCAGGGACAGGCGACAGAGCTCCTACGAGCAGTACTTC; V: TRBV2; size: -; J: TRBJ2-7; length: 15; D: TRBD1
CDR3: CASSGGGGFHSGNTIYF; DNA: TGTGCCAGCAGCGGGGGGGGAGGGTTCCACTCTGGAAACACCATATATTTT; V: TRBV9; size: once; J: TRBJ1-3; length: 17; D: -
CDR3: CATRGRGNQPQHF; DNA: TGTGCCACTAGGGGTAGGGGCAATCAGCCCCAGCATTTT; V: TRBV10-3; size: few; J: TRBJ1-5; length: 13; D: -
CDR3: CASSVAEPGRGGELFF; DNA: TGTGCCAGCAGCGTAGCGGAGCCAGGCCGGGGCGGGGAGCTGTTTTTT; V: TRBV9; size: -; J: TRBJ2-2; length: 16; D: -
CDR3: CAWHQGYGELFF; DNA: TGTGCCTGGCATCAGGGCTACGGGGAGCTGTTTTTT; V: TRBV30; size: -; J: TRBJ2-2; length: 12; D: -
CDR3: CASSPPREASYGYTF; DNA: TGTGCCAGCTCACCACCGAGGGAGGCAAGCTATGGCTACACCTTC; V: TRBV18; size: -; J: TRBJ1-2; length: 15; D: -
CDR3: CASSRRRTDILETQYF; DNA: TGTGCCAGCAGCCGACGAAGAACTGACATCCTTGAGACCCAGTACTTC; V: TRBV7-8; size: -; J: TRBJ2-5; length: 16; D: -
CDR3: CASSLVTGCTFF; DNA: TGTGCCAGCAGCTTAGTGACAGGGTGTACTTTCTTT; V: TRBV13; size: once; J: TRBJ1-1; length: 12; D: TRBD1
CDR3: CATGPLVGTQNNEQFF; DNA: TGTGCCACCGGACCCTTAGTGGGGACTCAGAACAATGAGCAGTTCTTC; V: TRBV28; size: -; J: TRBJ2-1; length: 16; D: -
CDR3: CASSLANRQGDGYTF; DNA: TGTGCCAGCAGCTTGGCGAATCGACAGGGTGATGGCTACACCTTC; V: TRBV5-4; size: once; J: TRBJ1-2; length: 15; D: TRBD1
CDR3: CASSDGGTRYNEQFF; DNA: TGTGCCAGCAGTGACGGGGGGACCCGCTACAATGAGCAGTTCTTC; V: TRBV2; size: -; J: TRBJ2-1; length: 15; D: TRBD2
CDR3: CASERDRGSTGELFF; DNA: TGTGCCAGCGAACGGGACAGGGGGAGCACCGGGGAGCTGTTTTTT; V: TRBV6-1; size: -; J: TRBJ2-2; length: 15; D: TRBD1
CDR3: CASSTLTGVGANVLTF; DNA: TGTGCCAGTAGTACCCTTACAGGGGTGGGGGCCAACGTCCTGACTTTC; V: TRBV19; size: once; J: TRBJ2-6; length: 16; D: TRBD1
CDR3: CASSLVSERGSAF; DNA: TGTGCCAGCAGCTTAGTGTCTGAGCGGGGATCCGCTTTT; V: TRBV7-8; size: -; J: TRBJ2-3; length: 13; D: TRBD2
CDR3: CASSSSGANVLTF; DNA: TGTGCCAGCAGTTCGTCTGGGGCCAACGTCCTGACTTTC; V: TRBV27; size: once; J: TRBJ2-6; length: 13; D: -
CDR3: CASSEGGVNINTEAFF; DNA: TGTGCCAGCAGTGAGGGAGGGGTAAACATTAACACTGAAGCTTTCTTT; V: TRBV25-1; size: -; J: TRBJ1-1; length: 16; D: -
CDR3: CASSTPGQGLFSGNTIYF; DNA: TGTGCCAGCAGCACCCCGGGACAGGGGCTGTTCTCTGGAAACACCATATATTTT; V: TRBV7-8; size: -; J: TRBJ1-3; length: 18; D: TRBD1
CDR3: CASSQEGRTNDGYTF; DNA: TGCGCCAGCAGCCAAGAGGGCAGGACTAACGACGGCTACACCTTC; V: TRBV4-3; size: -; J: TRBJ1-2; length: 15; D: -
CDR3: CASSWTVLNTGELFF; DNA: TGCGCCAGCAGCTGGACAGTCTTGAACACCGGGGAGCTGTTTTTT; V: TRBV5-1; size: -; J: TRBJ2-2; length: 15; D: -
CDR3: CASSQDRATQGGEQFF; DNA: TGCGCCAGCAGCCAAGATAGAGCGACACAGGGTGGTGAGCAGTTCTTC; V: TRBV4-3; size: -; J: TRBJ2-1; length: 16; D: -
CDR3: CASRLDRRTPYEQYF; DNA: TGTGCCAGCAGACTAGACAGGCGGACACCCTACGAGCAGTACTTC; V: TRBV2; size: few; J: TRBJ2-7; length: 15; D: -
CDR3: CASSASSTGTGTYNEQFF; DNA: TGTGCCAGCAGCGCCTCCTCTACCGGGACAGGAACGTACAATGAGCAGTTCTTC; V: TRBV9; size: -; J: TRBJ2-1; length: 18; D: TRBD1
CDR3: CASSRGGNQPQHF; DNA: TGTGCCAGCAGTCGGGGGGGCAATCAGCCCCAGCATTTT; V: TRBV2; size: -; J: TRBJ1-5; length: 13; D: -
CDR3: CASSLGWDRNTNEQYF; DNA: TGTGCCAGCAGCTTAGGTTGGGACAGAAATACCAACGAGCAGTACTTC; V: TRBV7-9; size: -; J: TRBJ2-7; length: 16; D: TRBD1
CDR3: CASSLAGQGTHGELFF; DNA: TGTGCCAGCAGCTTAGCGGGACAGGGTACGCACGGGGAGCTGTTTTTT; V: TRBV7-6; size: -; J: TRBJ2-2; length: 16; D: TRBD1
CDR3: CASSPRGQPQHF; DNA: TGTGCCAGCAGCCCCCGAGGTCAGCCCCAGCATTTT; V: TRBV13; size: -; J: TRBJ1-5; length: 12; D: -